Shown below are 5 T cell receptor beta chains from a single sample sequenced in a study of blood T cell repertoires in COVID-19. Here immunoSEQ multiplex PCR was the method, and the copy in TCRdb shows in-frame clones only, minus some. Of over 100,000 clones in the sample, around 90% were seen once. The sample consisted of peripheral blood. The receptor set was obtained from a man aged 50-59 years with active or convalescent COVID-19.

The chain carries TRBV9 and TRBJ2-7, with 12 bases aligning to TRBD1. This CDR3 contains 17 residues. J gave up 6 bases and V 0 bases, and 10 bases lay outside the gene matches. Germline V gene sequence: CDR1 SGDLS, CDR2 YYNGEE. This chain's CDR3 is CASSVVESGTGGFEQYF. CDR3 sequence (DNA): TGTGCCAGCAGCGTAGTCGAATCCGGGACAGGGGGCTTCGAGCAGTACTTC.

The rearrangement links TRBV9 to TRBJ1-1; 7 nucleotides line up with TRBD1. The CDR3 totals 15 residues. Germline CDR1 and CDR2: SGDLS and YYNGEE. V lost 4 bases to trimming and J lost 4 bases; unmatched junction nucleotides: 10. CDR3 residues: CASSPQTGLGTEAFF. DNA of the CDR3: TGTGCCAGCAGCCCCCAGACAGGGCTAGGCACTGAAGCTTTCTTT.

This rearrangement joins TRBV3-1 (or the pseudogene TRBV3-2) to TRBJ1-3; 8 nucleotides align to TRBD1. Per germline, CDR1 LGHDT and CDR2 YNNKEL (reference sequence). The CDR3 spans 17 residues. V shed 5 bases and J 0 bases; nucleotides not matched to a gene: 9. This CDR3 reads CASSYRTGFGSGNTIYF. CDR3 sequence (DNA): TGTGCCAGCAGCTACCGGACAGGGTTCGGCTCTGGAAACACCATATATTTT.

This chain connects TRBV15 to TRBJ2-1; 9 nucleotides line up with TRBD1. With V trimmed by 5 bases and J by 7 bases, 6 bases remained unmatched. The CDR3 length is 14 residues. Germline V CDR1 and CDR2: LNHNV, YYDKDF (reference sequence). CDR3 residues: CATSLRTGENEQFF. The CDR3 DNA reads TGTGCCACCAGCTTACGGACAGGGGAGAATGAGCAGTTCTTC.

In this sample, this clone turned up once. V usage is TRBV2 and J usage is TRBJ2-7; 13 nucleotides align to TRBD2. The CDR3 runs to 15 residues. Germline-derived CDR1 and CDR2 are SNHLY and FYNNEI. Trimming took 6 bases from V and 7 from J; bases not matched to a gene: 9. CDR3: CASRPTSGGAREQYF. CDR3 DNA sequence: TGTGCCAGCAGACCCACTAGCGGGGGGGCTCGGGAGCAGTACTTC.